The clone carrying this T cell receptor (beta chain) occurred a few times. The antigen is unknown. One junction end disagrees with the germline gene, perhaps due to a read error. The sample belongs to a study of molecular identifiers for immune sequencing clone quantification. Study observations and caveats: Clones exceeding 20 RNA copies carried over 99% of effector molecules but under 1% of naive-cell molecules.

TCRdb reanalysed the PCR reads using MiXCR and keeps one entry per CDR3 protein. The data show hundreds of thousands of distinct CDR3 sequences, roughly 23% seen once. Germline CDR1 SGHVS, CDR2 FQNEAQ. The CDR3 consists of 17 residues. For naive CD8 T cells, sorting used the CD8+CD4-CCR7+CD45RA+ phenotype. The origin of this receptor is a human donor in good health. Some libraries in this study had Jurkat cell RNA spiked in. Sequencing used naive CD8+ T cells from blood, with Jurkat cell RNA spiked in. Subset denoted: FACS-sorted CD8+CD4-CCR7+CD45RA+ naive T cells. The V call is TRBV7-8, the J call TRBJ2-3; 9 positions match TRBD2. The CDR3 protein is CTSSWVVGAGGTDTQYF. For the CDR3, the DNA is TGTACCAGCAGCTGGGTTGTAGGAGCGGGGGGTACAGATACGCAGTATTTT.